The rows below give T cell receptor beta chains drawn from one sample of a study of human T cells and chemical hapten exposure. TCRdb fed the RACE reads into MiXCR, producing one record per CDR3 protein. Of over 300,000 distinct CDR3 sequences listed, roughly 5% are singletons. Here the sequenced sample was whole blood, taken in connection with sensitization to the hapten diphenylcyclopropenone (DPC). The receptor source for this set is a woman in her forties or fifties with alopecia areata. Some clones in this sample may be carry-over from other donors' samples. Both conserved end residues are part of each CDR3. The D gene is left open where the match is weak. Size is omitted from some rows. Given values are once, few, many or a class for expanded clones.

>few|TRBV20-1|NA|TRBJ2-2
CSASYKNTGELFF
TGCAGTGCTAGTTACAAGAACACCGGGGAGCTGTTTTTT
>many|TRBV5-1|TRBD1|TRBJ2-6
CASSVGTASGANVLTF
TGCGCCAGCAGCGTAGGGACAGCGTCTGGGGCCAACGTCCTGACTTTC
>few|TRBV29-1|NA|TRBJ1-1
CSVRGGVVNTEAFF
TGCAGCGTCCGCGGTGGAGTCGTGAACACTGAAGCTTTCTTT
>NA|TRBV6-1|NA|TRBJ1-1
CAITRSLGGEAFF
TGTGCCATCACTCGCAGCTTGGGGGGTGAAGCTTTCTTT
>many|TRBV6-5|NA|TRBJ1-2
CASSLDQGSYGYTF
TGTGCCAGCAGCCTCGACCAGGGCAGCTATGGCTACACCTTC
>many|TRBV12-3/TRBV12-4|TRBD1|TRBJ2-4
CASSFWGQGAKNIQYF
TGTGCCAGCAGCTTTTGGGGACAGGGAGCCAAAAACATTCAGTACTTC
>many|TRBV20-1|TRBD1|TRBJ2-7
CSARGTRRETGESEQYF
TGCAGTGCTAGAGGGACGAGACGGGAGACAGGGGAAAGCGAGCAGTACTTC
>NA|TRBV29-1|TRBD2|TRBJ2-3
CSAETSGSADTQYF
TGCAGCGCCGAAACTAGCGGGAGCGCAGATACGCAGTATTTT
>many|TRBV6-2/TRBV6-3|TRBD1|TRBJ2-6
CASSYLTGTASGANVLTF
TGTGCCAGCAGTTACTTAACCGGGACAGCCTCTGGGGCCAACGTCCTGACTTTC
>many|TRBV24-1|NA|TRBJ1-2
CATSDGAGRYTF
TGTGCCACCAGTGATGGGGCAGGGCGGTACACCTTC
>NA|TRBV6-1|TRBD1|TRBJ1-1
CASTAGQGAEAFF
TGTGCCAGCACTGCTGGACAGGGCGCTGAAGCTTTCTTT
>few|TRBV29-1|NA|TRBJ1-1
CSVFGGALNTEAFF
TGCAGCGTCTTTGGGGGGGCTTTGAACACTGAAGCTTTCTTT
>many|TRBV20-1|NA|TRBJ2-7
CSFLRALEQYF
TGCAGTTTCCTTCGAGCGCTTGAGCAGTACTTC
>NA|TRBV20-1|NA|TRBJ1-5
CSAAGTANQPQHF
TGCAGTGCCGCCGGGACCGCGAATCAGCCCCAGCATTTT
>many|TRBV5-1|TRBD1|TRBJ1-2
CASSFQGDGYTF
TGCGCCAGCAGCTTCCAGGGGGATGGCTACACCTTC
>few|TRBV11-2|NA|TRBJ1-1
CASSSRKGGHTEAFF
TGTGCCAGCAGCTCCCGGAAGGGCGGTCACACTGAAGCTTTCTTT
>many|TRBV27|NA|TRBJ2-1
CASSPPGTVYNEQFF
TGTGCCAGCAGTCCTCCCGGGACTGTTTACAATGAGCAGTTCTTC
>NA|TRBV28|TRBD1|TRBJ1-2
CASSHATGAYGYTF
TGTGCCAGCAGCCACGCCACAGGGGCCTATGGCTACACCTTC
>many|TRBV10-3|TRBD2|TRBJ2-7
CAISVIAGASYEQYF
TGTGCCATCAGTGTAATAGCGGGAGCCTCCTACGAGCAGTACTTC
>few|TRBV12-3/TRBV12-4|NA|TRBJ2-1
CASSLTGAGHNEQFF
TGTGCCAGCAGTCTTACAGGGGCGGGGCACAATGAGCAGTTCTTC
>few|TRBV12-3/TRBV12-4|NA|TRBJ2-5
CASSHGGAKETQYF
TGTGCCAGCAGCCATGGGGGGGCGAAAGAGACCCAGTACTTC
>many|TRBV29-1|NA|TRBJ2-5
CSVEGAGKLETQYF
TGCAGCGTTGAAGGGGCAGGGAAGCTCGAGACCCAGTACTTC